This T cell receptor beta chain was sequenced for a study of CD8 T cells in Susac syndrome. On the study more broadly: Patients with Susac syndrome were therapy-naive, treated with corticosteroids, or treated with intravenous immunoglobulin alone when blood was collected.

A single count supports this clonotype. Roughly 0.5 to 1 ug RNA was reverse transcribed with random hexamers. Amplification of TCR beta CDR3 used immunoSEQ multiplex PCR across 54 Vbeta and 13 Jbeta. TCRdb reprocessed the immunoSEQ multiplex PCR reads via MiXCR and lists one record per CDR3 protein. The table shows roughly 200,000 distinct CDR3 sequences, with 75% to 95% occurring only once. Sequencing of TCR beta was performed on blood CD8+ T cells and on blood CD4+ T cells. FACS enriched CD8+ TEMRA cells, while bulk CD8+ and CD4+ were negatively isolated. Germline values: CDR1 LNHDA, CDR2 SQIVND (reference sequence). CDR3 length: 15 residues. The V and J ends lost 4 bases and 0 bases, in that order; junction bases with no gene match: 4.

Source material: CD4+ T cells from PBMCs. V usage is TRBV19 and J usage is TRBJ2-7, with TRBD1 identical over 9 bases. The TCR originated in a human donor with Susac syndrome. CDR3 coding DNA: TGTGCCAGTAGTACCGGGACAGGGAGCTCCTACGAGCAGTACTTC. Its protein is CASSTGTGSSYEQYF.